This is a list of T cell receptor beta chains from one sample in a study of blood T cell repertoires in COVID-19. Some clones are missing from TCRdb's copy, which holds only in-frame ones; the method was immunoSEQ multiplex PCR. The repertoire includes under 300,000 clones, around 85% of them detected once, and less than 2.5% sits in the top ten. Sequenced: PBMCs or T cells enriched from blood (not recorded which). The receptors were sampled from a woman between 45 and 60 years old who had recovered from COVID-19. Both conserved end residues are part of each CDR3. Fields, in order: J gene, clone size, V gene, D gene, CDR3 protein, CDR3 DNA. D genes are given only for firm matches. Some rows have no size entry. The others give once, few or many, or a class for an expanded clone.

j_call: TRBJ1-1
clone_size: -
v_call: TRBV18
d_call: -
cdr3_aa: CASQGPEDTEAFF
cdr3_nt: TGTGCCAGCCAGGGGCCAGAGGACACTGAAGCTTTCTTT

j_call: TRBJ2-3
clone_size: -
v_call: TRBV7-2
d_call: -
cdr3_aa: CASSRGGTGTDTQYF
cdr3_nt: TGTGCCAGCAGCCGTGGGGGGACGGGCACAGATACGCAGTATTTT

j_call: TRBJ1-6
clone_size: few
v_call: TRBV19
d_call: TRBD1
cdr3_aa: CASSARDRVSPLHF
cdr3_nt: TGTGCCAGTAGTGCCCGGGACAGGGTATCACCCCTCCACTTT

j_call: TRBJ1-5
clone_size: once
v_call: TRBV6-5
d_call: -
cdr3_aa: CASSPKPWNQPQHF
cdr3_nt: TGTGCCAGCAGCCCGAAGCCCTGGAATCAGCCCCAGCATTTT

j_call: TRBJ1-5
clone_size: once
v_call: TRBV2
d_call: -
cdr3_aa: CASRRQTEPQHF
cdr3_nt: TGTGCCAGCAGAAGACAGACGGAGCCCCAGCATTTT

j_call: TRBJ2-7
clone_size: -
v_call: TRBV7-8
d_call: TRBD2
cdr3_aa: CASSLGRRAGGPYEQYF
cdr3_nt: TGTGCCAGCAGCTTAGGTCGTCGAGCGGGAGGGCCTTACGAGCAGTACTTC

j_call: TRBJ2-1
clone_size: -
v_call: TRBV5-1
d_call: -
cdr3_aa: CASSLVVGVYNEQFF
cdr3_nt: TGCGCCAGCAGCTTGGTAGTAGGGGTATACAATGAGCAGTTCTTC

j_call: TRBJ1-2
clone_size: -
v_call: TRBV19
d_call: -
cdr3_aa: CASSIGQFYGYTF
cdr3_nt: TGTGCCAGTAGTATCGGACAGTTCTATGGCTACACCTTC

j_call: TRBJ2-7
clone_size: -
v_call: TRBV5-1
d_call: TRBD1
cdr3_aa: CASSFSDRVRQYF
cdr3_nt: TGCGCCAGCAGTTTTTCCGACAGGGTTAGGCAGTACTTC

j_call: TRBJ2-3
clone_size: -
v_call: TRBV7-8
d_call: TRBD1
cdr3_aa: CASSLAVRGSRTDTQYF
cdr3_nt: TGTGCCAGCAGCTTAGCGGTCAGGGGGAGCCGGACAGATACGCAGTATTTT

j_call: TRBJ2-7
clone_size: -
v_call: TRBV11-3
d_call: TRBD2
cdr3_aa: CASSSGGRPGSYEQYF
cdr3_nt: TGTGCCAGCAGCTCCGGCGGGAGGCCAGGATCCTACGAGCAGTACTTC

j_call: TRBJ2-1
clone_size: -
v_call: TRBV6-5
d_call: TRBD1
cdr3_aa: CASNRGTPAYNEQFF
cdr3_nt: TGTGCCAGCAACAGGGGAACACCCGCCTACAATGAGCAGTTCTTC

j_call: TRBJ2-1
clone_size: -
v_call: TRBV3-1/TRBV3-2
d_call: TRBD2
cdr3_aa: CATSAGTSGTAVQFF
cdr3_nt: TGTGCCACCTCTGCCGGGACTAGCGGGACCGCGGTGCAGTTCTTC

j_call: TRBJ2-7
clone_size: -
v_call: TRBV7-2
d_call: TRBD2
cdr3_aa: CASSLVAGAYEQYF
cdr3_nt: TGTGCCAGCAGCTTAGTTGCGGGGGCCTACGAGCAGTACTTC

j_call: TRBJ2-1
clone_size: -
v_call: TRBV7-2
d_call: TRBD2
cdr3_aa: CASKGLATPYNEQFF
cdr3_nt: TGTGCCAGCAAGGGACTAGCGACCCCCTACAATGAGCAGTTCTTC

j_call: TRBJ2-1
clone_size: -
v_call: TRBV24-1
d_call: -
cdr3_aa: CATSEIGNNEQFF
cdr3_nt: TGTGCCACCAGTGAAATCGGGAACAATGAGCAGTTCTTC

j_call: TRBJ1-1
clone_size: -
v_call: TRBV7-9
d_call: -
cdr3_aa: CASSFGGGVTEAFF
cdr3_nt: TGTGCCAGCAGCTTTGGAGGGGGGGTCACTGAAGCTTTCTTT

j_call: TRBJ1-2
clone_size: -
v_call: TRBV27
d_call: -
cdr3_aa: CASSPTGRGYTF
cdr3_nt: TGTGCCAGCAGTCCAACAGGGCGAGGCTACACCTTC

j_call: TRBJ1-1
clone_size: -
v_call: TRBV3-1/TRBV3-2
d_call: -
cdr3_aa: CASSQDEVTEAFF
cdr3_nt: TGTGCCAGCAGCCAAGACGAGGTCACTGAAGCTTTCTTT

j_call: TRBJ1-6
clone_size: -
v_call: TRBV27
d_call: -
cdr3_aa: CASSFQRSSYNSPLHF
cdr3_nt: TGTGCCAGCAGTTTCCAGAGGAGCTCCTATAATTCACCCCTCCACTTT

j_call: TRBJ2-7
clone_size: -
v_call: TRBV6-1
d_call: -
cdr3_aa: CASSDQAPISGWSYEQYF
cdr3_nt: TGTGCCAGCAGTGATCAAGCGCCTATCAGCGGGTGGTCCTACGAGCAGTACTTC

j_call: TRBJ2-7
clone_size: -
v_call: TRBV28
d_call: TRBD2
cdr3_aa: CASSTTFVLAGASYEQYF
cdr3_nt: TGTGCCAGCAGTACTACTTTTGTACTAGCGGGAGCTTCCTACGAGCAGTACTTC

j_call: TRBJ2-1
clone_size: -
v_call: TRBV10-3
d_call: TRBD2
cdr3_aa: CAISPTSGRSHEQFF
cdr3_nt: TGTGCCATCAGCCCCACTAGCGGGAGAAGCCATGAGCAGTTCTTC

j_call: TRBJ2-7
clone_size: -
v_call: TRBV6-5
d_call: -
cdr3_aa: CASSHSYEQYF
cdr3_nt: TGTGCCAGCAGCCACTCCTATGAGCAGTACTTC

j_call: TRBJ2-2
clone_size: few
v_call: TRBV5-1
d_call: -
cdr3_aa: CASSSREPGELFF
cdr3_nt: TGCGCCAGCAGCAGCCGGGAGCCCGGGGAGCTGTTTTTT

j_call: TRBJ1-5
clone_size: -
v_call: TRBV3-1/TRBV3-2
d_call: -
cdr3_aa: CASSQGGGRGNQPQHF
cdr3_nt: TGTGCCAGCAGCCAGGGGGGGGGAAGAGGCAATCAGCCCCAGCATTTT

j_call: TRBJ2-1
clone_size: -
v_call: TRBV18
d_call: -
cdr3_aa: CASSPTRSYNEQFF
cdr3_nt: TGTGCCAGCTCACCCACACGCTCCTACAATGAGCAGTTCTTC

j_call: TRBJ1-1
clone_size: -
v_call: TRBV6-2/TRBV6-3
d_call: TRBD1
cdr3_aa: CASSNGGGAGSEAFF
cdr3_nt: TGTGCCAGCAGCAACGGAGGGGGCGCGGGCTCTGAAGCTTTCTTT

j_call: TRBJ2-1
clone_size: -
v_call: TRBV18
d_call: TRBD1
cdr3_aa: CASSLQGANWNEQFF
cdr3_nt: TGTGCCAGCTCACTACAGGGGGCAAATTGGAATGAGCAGTTCTTC

j_call: TRBJ1-2
clone_size: once
v_call: TRBV4-2
d_call: TRBD1
cdr3_aa: CASSQDLGQGKRGYTF
cdr3_nt: TGTGCCAGCAGCCAAGATTTGGGACAGGGGAAGCGGGGCTACACCTTC

j_call: TRBJ2-3
clone_size: once
v_call: TRBV7-9
d_call: -
cdr3_aa: CASSPGLGPTDTQYF
cdr3_nt: TGTGCCAGCAGCCCCGGCTTGGGGCCTACAGATACGCAGTATTTT

j_call: TRBJ1-3
clone_size: -
v_call: TRBV19
d_call: -
cdr3_aa: CASSIERGSGNTIYF
cdr3_nt: TGTGCCAGTAGTATAGAACGCGGCTCTGGAAACACCATATATTTT

j_call: TRBJ2-7
clone_size: -
v_call: TRBV27
d_call: -
cdr3_aa: CASSFGAQGIRDEQYF
cdr3_nt: TGTGCCAGCAGTTTCGGAGCGCAGGGAATTCGGGACGAGCAGTACTTC

j_call: TRBJ1-1
clone_size: -
v_call: TRBV30
d_call: -
cdr3_aa: CAWRPVRGEAFF
cdr3_nt: TGTGCCTGGAGGCCGGTGCGGGGAGAAGCTTTCTTT

j_call: TRBJ1-5
clone_size: -
v_call: TRBV12-5
d_call: TRBD1
cdr3_aa: CASGDRDNQPQHF
cdr3_nt: TGTGCTAGTGGTGACAGGGACAATCAGCCCCAGCATTTT

j_call: TRBJ2-3
clone_size: -
v_call: TRBV27
d_call: -
cdr3_aa: CASRLGDWAGPSTDTQYF
cdr3_nt: TGTGCCAGCAGGCTCGGGGACTGGGCGGGTCCTAGCACAGATACGCAGTATTTT

j_call: TRBJ1-2
clone_size: once
v_call: TRBV7-8
d_call: TRBD1
cdr3_aa: CASSPLTGDYGYTF
cdr3_nt: TGTGCCAGCAGCCCACTGACAGGGGACTATGGCTACACCTTC

j_call: TRBJ2-3
clone_size: -
v_call: TRBV9
d_call: TRBD2
cdr3_aa: CASSVGLAGSPDTQYF
cdr3_nt: TGTGCCAGCAGCGTAGGACTAGCGGGAAGTCCAGATACGCAGTATTTT

j_call: TRBJ2-1
clone_size: -
v_call: TRBV5-1
d_call: TRBD1
cdr3_aa: CASSLTGQGNNEQFF
cdr3_nt: TGCGCCAGCAGCTTGACCGGACAGGGTAACAATGAGCAGTTCTTC

j_call: TRBJ2-7
clone_size: once
v_call: TRBV18
d_call: -
cdr3_aa: CASSPGSPKYEQYF
cdr3_nt: TGTGCCAGCTCACCAGGCTCCCCCAAGTACGAGCAGTACTTC

j_call: TRBJ1-5
clone_size: -
v_call: TRBV5-1
d_call: TRBD1
cdr3_aa: CASSSDPLDRDGQPQHF
cdr3_nt: TGCGCCAGCAGCTCGGACCCCCTCGACAGGGATGGCCAGCCCCAGCATTTT

j_call: TRBJ1-2
clone_size: -
v_call: TRBV28
d_call: -
cdr3_aa: CASKVGRQNPNYGYTF
cdr3_nt: TGTGCCAGCAAGGTTGGCAGACAGAATCCTAACTATGGCTACACCTTC

j_call: TRBJ1-1
clone_size: -
v_call: TRBV28
d_call: -
cdr3_aa: CASSSGNEAFF
cdr3_nt: TGTGCCAGCAGTTCGGGGAATGAAGCTTTCTTT

j_call: TRBJ2-7
clone_size: -
v_call: TRBV27
d_call: -
cdr3_aa: CASSPGRPYEQYF
cdr3_nt: TGTGCCAGCAGTCCGGGTCGACCCTACGAGCAGTACTTC

j_call: TRBJ2-3
clone_size: -
v_call: TRBV5-1
d_call: -
cdr3_aa: CASSLPEVTDTQYF
cdr3_nt: TGCGCCAGCAGCCTCCCTGAGGTCACAGATACGCAGTATTTT

j_call: TRBJ1-3
clone_size: -
v_call: TRBV11-2
d_call: -
cdr3_aa: CASSLLTPGSGNTIYF
cdr3_nt: TGTGCCAGCAGCTTATTAACTCCGGGGTCTGGAAACACCATATATTTT

j_call: TRBJ1-3
clone_size: -
v_call: TRBV21-1
d_call: -
cdr3_aa: CASSNSWQGEVNTIYF
cdr3_nt: TGTGCCAGCAGCAATAGTTGGCAGGGGGAGGTAAACACCATATATTTT

j_call: TRBJ2-3
clone_size: -
v_call: TRBV13
d_call: TRBD2
cdr3_aa: CASSAETSEGTDTQYF
cdr3_nt: TGTGCCAGCAGCGCCGAGACTAGCGAAGGCACAGATACGCAGTATTTT

j_call: TRBJ1-2
clone_size: -
v_call: TRBV18
d_call: TRBD1
cdr3_aa: CASSPPGQTIYGYTF
cdr3_nt: TGTGCCAGCTCCCCACCGGGACAGACTATCTATGGCTACACCTTC

j_call: TRBJ1-3
clone_size: few
v_call: TRBV19
d_call: -
cdr3_aa: CASSIEGRGNTIYF
cdr3_nt: TGTGCCAGTAGTATAGAGGGGCGAGGAAACACCATATATTTT

j_call: TRBJ2-1
clone_size: -
v_call: TRBV4-1
d_call: -
cdr3_aa: CASSQETMGTPYNEQFF
cdr3_nt: TGCGCCAGCAGCCAAGAGACAATGGGGACACCCTACAATGAGCAGTTCTTC

j_call: TRBJ2-7
clone_size: -
v_call: TRBV11-1
d_call: -
cdr3_aa: CASSLQQATYEQYF
cdr3_nt: TGTGCCAGCAGCTTACAACAGGCAACCTACGAGCAGTACTTC

j_call: TRBJ2-1
clone_size: once
v_call: TRBV11-1
d_call: -
cdr3_aa: CASSLLLSGVGGEQFF
cdr3_nt: TGTGCCAGCAGCTTACTCCTTAGCGGAGTCGGGGGTGAGCAGTTCTTC

j_call: TRBJ2-1
clone_size: -
v_call: TRBV28
d_call: TRBD2
cdr3_aa: CASSKNHRLAYTYNEQFF
cdr3_nt: TGTGCCAGCAGCAAAAACCACCGACTAGCTTACACCTACAATGAGCAGTTCTTC

j_call: TRBJ2-3
clone_size: -
v_call: TRBV3-1/TRBV3-2
d_call: -
cdr3_aa: CASSHQGTDTQYF
cdr3_nt: TGTGCCAGCAGCCATCAGGGCACAGATACGCAGTATTTT

j_call: TRBJ2-6
clone_size: -
v_call: TRBV19
d_call: -
cdr3_aa: CASTGPPLSGANVLTF
cdr3_nt: TGTGCCAGCACAGGGCCACCACTCTCTGGGGCCAACGTCCTGACTTTC

j_call: TRBJ2-5
clone_size: once
v_call: TRBV5-1
d_call: -
cdr3_aa: CASSLAGETQYF
cdr3_nt: TGCGCCAGCAGCTTGGCAGGGGAGACCCAGTACTTC

j_call: TRBJ2-7
clone_size: -
v_call: TRBV2
d_call: TRBD1
cdr3_aa: CASTGQGAYEQYF
cdr3_nt: TGTGCCAGCACGGGACAGGGAGCCTACGAGCAGTACTTC